The T cell receptor beta chain described here comes from a study of Ad26.COV2.S vaccination and SARS-CoV-2 variants. Across the study: The donor belonged to the COV1001 Ad26.COV2.S trial arm. Donor got 5x10^10 or 1x10^11 viral particles of Ad26.COV2.S.

As to treatment: 19 received Ad26.COV2.S at low or high dose, single or two shots; roughly 5 received placebo; per-sample allocation not given. The samples date from day 63 after the first vaccine or placebo injection. For this clone: Antigen unknown.

Assay used: immunoSEQ multiplex PCR; TCRdb lists only in-frame clones, some missing. The data show some 480,000 clones, with 87% seen just once and 13% held by the top ten. Trimming stripped 3 bases from V and 3 bases from J, with 6 bases between. This CDR3 has 12 amino acids. CDR1 and CDR2 from the germline V gene are SGHVT and SQSDAQ. General study results and limits: Similar non-spike TCR breadth was observed in recipients of vaccine and of placebo.

The sequence derives from a person between 18 and 65 years old who received the Ad26.COV2.S COVID-19 vaccine or a placebo. The sequencing used peripheral blood, collected in a trial of Ad26.COV2.S vaccine versus placebo. The V call is TRBV7-4, the J call TRBJ2-7; unclear D gene. CDR3 bases: TGTGCCAGCAGCTTTACCCACTACGAGCAGTACTTC. Amino acids: CASSFTHYEQYF.